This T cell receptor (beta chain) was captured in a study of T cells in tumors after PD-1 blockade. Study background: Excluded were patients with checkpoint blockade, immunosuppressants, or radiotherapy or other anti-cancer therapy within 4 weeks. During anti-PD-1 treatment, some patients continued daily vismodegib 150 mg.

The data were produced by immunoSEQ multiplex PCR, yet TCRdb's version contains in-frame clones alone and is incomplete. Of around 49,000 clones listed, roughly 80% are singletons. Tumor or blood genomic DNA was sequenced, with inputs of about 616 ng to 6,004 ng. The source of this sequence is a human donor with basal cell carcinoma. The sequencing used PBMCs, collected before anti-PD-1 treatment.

The CDR3 bases are TGTGCCAGCAGTGGGGGACAGTGGCGTAATCAGCCCCAGCATTTT. Protein product: CASSGGQWRNQPQHF. The chain has TRBV7-9 and TRBJ1-5, with 7 positions matching TRBD1. In germline, CDR1 is SEHNR, CDR2 FQNEAQ (reference sequence). The V gene end was trimmed by 6 bases and the J gene end by 4 bases; junction bases not matched to a gene: 9. The CDR3 loop spans 15 amino acids. Filled out from reference TRBV7-9 and TRBJ1-5, the complete variable domain reads DTGVSQNPRHKITKRGQNVTFRCDPISEHNRLYWYRQTLGQGPEFLTYFQNEAQLEKSRLLSDRFSAERPKGSFSTLEIQRTEQGDSAMYLCASSGGQWRNQPQHFGDGTRLSIL.